One and the same sample provided the 4 T cell receptor beta chains below, sequenced in a study of T cell repertoires in ileal Crohn's disease. Time point in this sample: neoterminal ileum biopsy at postoperative endoscopy, about 6 months after surgery. Libraries were prepared by immunoSEQ multiplex PCR; TCRdb keeps only in-frame clonotypes and omits some of them. The data hold about 11,000 clones, with 70% to 80% observed a single time. The sequencing sample was made of ileal tissue. These receptors were taken from an adult with Crohn's disease.

The CDR3 nucleotides read TGTGCTAGTGGTCTAACAGGGTTCAGCGTCCTGACTTTC. This translates into CASGLTGFSVLTF. The rearrangement uses TRBV12-5 and TRBJ2-6, with D possibly being TRBD1 (6 bases). The CDR3 has 13 amino acids. Germline-derived CDR1 and CDR2 are LGHNT and FRNRAP. V lost 5 bases and J 12 bases, leaving 14 bases between the germline ends.

This clone has just one count. The chain joins TRBV7-9 to TRBJ1-1; 10 positions agree with TRBD1. Looked up from germline, CDR1 is SEHNR and CDR2 is FQNEAQ (reference sequence). The ends lost 5 bases at V and 10 bases at J; junction bases unmatched: 10. There are 14 residues in the CDR3. CDR3 loop: CASSTAGTGARAFF. In nucleotides, the CDR3 is TGTGCCAGCAGCACGGCCGGGACAGGGGCTCGAGCTTTCTTT.

This clone was counted a few times. J is TRBJ2-3 and V is TRBV4-1; 7 positions agree with TRBD2. V dropped 4 bases and J dropped 6; count of bases not matched to a gene: 13. CDR3 length: 16 amino acids. Germline-derived CDR1 and CDR2 are MGHRA and YSYEKL. This chain's CDR3 is CASSPRLAEIGDTQYF. In DNA, the CDR3 is TGCGCCAGCAGCCCAAGGCTAGCGGAGATAGGGGATACGCAGTATTTT.

The gene calls are TRBV7-6 and TRBJ2-2; 7 nucleotides align to TRBD2. CDR3 length equals 17 residues. V lost 1 base, J lost 2 bases, and 7 bases stayed unmatched. Germline V gene data show CDR1 as SGHVS and CDR2 as FNYEAQ. The CDR3 sequence is CASSLVGGSPNTGELFF. The CDR3 DNA is TGTGCCAGCAGCTTAGTGGGGGGGAGCCCCAACACCGGGGAGCTGTTTTTT.